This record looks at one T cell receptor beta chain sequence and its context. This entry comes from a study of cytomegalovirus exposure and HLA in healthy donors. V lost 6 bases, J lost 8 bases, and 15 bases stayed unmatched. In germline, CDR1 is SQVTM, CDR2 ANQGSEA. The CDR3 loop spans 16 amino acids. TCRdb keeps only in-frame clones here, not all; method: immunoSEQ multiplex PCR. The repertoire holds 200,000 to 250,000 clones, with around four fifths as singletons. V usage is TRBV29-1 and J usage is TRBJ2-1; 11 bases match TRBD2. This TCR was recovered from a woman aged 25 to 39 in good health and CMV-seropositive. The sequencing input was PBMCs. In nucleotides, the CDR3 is TGCAGCGTCAACTGGATAGCCGGGACTAGCGGATATGAGCAGTTCTTC. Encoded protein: CSVNWIAGTSGYEQFF.